This TCR beta chain is drawn from a study of cytomegalovirus exposure and HLA in healthy donors. The ends were cut back, 1 base at V and 6 bases at J, with 21 bases in the middle. Germline assignment: CDR1 LNHDA and CDR2 SQIVND (reference sequence). The CDR3 consists of 18 residues. Both 60 Vbeta primers and 13 Jbeta primers went into the PCR. Only in-frame clones appear in the TCRdb table, and some are missing; sequencing was by immunoSEQ multiplex PCR. The sample's table shows 200,000 to 250,000 clones. The V call is TRBV19, the J call TRBJ1-4; D is uncertain. This receptor was identified in a girl aged 2-9 years in good health and CMV-seropositive. The material sequenced was PBMCs. CDR3 nucleotide sequence: TGTGCCAGTAGTATAGCCTACTTCGGGTTCGTGGCAGATGAAAAACTGTTTTTT. Amino acid sequence: CASSIAYFGFVADEKLFF. The complete variable domain, with remaining parts taken from reference TRBV19 and TRBJ1-4, reads DGGITQSPKYLFRKEGQNVTLSCEQNLNHDAMYWYRQDPGQGLRLIYYSQIVNDFQKGDIAEGYSVSREKKESFPLTVTSAQKNPTAFYLCASSIAYFGFVADEKLFFGSGTQLSVL.